This T cell receptor (beta chain) was documented in a study of cytomegalovirus exposure and HLA in healthy donors. Study observations and caveats: Previously analyzed data showed that most TCR beta V segments were productive at a frequency of about 90% or about 30%.

Germline CDR1 reads SGHRS; CDR2 reads YFSETQ. The CDR3 is 15 amino acids. V was clipped by 7 bases and J by 3 bases, with 19 bases between them. In the case of this clone: What it recognizes is unknown.

PCR primers comprised 60 Vbeta and 13 Jbeta primers. Some clones are missing from TCRdb's copy, which holds only in-frame ones; the method was immunoSEQ multiplex PCR. The table records around 99,000 clones, just under 70% of them present only once. The rearrangement links TRBV5-1 to TRBJ1-1; D is perhaps TRBD1 (6 bases). This receptor was identified in a woman in her 70s in good health and CMV-seropositive. The material sequenced was PBMCs. CDR3 in DNA: TGCGCCAGCTTACCAAATGCAGGGGCGTACACTGAAGCTTTCTTT. Residues: CASLPNAGAYTEAFF.